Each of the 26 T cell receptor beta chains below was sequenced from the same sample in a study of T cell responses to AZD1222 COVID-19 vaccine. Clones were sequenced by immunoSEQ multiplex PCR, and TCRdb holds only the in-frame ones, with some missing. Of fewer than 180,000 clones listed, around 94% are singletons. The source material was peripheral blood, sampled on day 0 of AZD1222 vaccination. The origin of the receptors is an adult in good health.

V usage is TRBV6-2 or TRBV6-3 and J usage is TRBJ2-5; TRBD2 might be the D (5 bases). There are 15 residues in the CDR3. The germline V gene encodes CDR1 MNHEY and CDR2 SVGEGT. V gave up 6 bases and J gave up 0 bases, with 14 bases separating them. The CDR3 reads CASSFFGMYQETQYF. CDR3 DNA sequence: TGTGCCAGCAGCTTTTTCGGGATGTACCAAGAGACCCAGTACTTC.

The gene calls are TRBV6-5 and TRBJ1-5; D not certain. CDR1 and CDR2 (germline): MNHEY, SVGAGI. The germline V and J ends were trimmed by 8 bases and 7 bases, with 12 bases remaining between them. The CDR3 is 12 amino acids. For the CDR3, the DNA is TGTGCCAGCTCTTTTCGCCCGCAGCCCCAGCATTTT. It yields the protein CASSFRPQPQHF.

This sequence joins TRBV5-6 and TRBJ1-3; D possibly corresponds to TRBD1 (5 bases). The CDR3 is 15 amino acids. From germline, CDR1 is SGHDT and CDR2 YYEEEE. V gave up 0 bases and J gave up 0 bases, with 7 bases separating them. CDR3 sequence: CASSLGQLSGNTIYF. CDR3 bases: TGTGCCAGCAGCTTGGGACAGCTCTCTGGAAACACCATATATTTT.

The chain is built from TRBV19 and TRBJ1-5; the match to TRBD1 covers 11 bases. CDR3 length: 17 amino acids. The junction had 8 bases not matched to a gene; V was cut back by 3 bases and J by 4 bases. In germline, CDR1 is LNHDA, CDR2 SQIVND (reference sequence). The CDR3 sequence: CASSMPLRDRGNQPQHF. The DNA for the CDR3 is TGTGCCAGTAGTATGCCCCTCCGGGACAGGGGGAATCAGCCCCAGCATTTT.

Here the CDR3 DNA reads TGCGCCAGCAGCCAATTCGGGGGACTAGCCGAGAGCTCCTACAATGAGCAGTTCTTC. Residues: CASSQFGGLAESSYNEQFF. The chain links TRBV4-3 to TRBJ2-1; TRBD2 matches at 9 bases. The J segment lost 0 bases and the V segment lost 2 bases, leaving 11 bases of the junction unmatched. CDR1 and CDR2 from the germline V gene are LGHNA and YSLEER. This CDR3 is built from 19 residues.

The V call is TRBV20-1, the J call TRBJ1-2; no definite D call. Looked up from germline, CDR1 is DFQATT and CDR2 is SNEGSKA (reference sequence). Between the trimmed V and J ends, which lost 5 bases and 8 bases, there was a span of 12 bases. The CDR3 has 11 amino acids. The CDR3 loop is CSADGPFGYTF. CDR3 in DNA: TGCAGTGCTGACGGGCCCTTCGGCTACACCTTC.

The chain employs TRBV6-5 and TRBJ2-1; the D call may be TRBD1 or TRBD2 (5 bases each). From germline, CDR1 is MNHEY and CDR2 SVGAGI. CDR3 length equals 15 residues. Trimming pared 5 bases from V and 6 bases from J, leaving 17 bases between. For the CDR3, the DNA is TGTGCCAGCAGTATAGGGGCGGGCCTGGTCAATGAGCAGTTCTTC. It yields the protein CASSIGAGLVNEQFF.

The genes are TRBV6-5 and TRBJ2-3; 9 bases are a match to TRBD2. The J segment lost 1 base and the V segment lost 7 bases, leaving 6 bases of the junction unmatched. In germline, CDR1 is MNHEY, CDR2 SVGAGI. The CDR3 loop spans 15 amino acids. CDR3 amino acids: CASNGGREGTDTQYF. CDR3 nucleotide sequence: TGTGCCAGCAACGGCGGGAGGGAGGGCACAGATACGCAGTATTTT.

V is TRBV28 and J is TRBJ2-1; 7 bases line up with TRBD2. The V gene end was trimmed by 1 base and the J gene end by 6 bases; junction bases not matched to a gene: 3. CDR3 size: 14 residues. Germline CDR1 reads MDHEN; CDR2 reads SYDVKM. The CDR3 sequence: CASSLLSGGNEQFF. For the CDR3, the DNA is TGTGCCAGCAGTTTATTATCGGGGGGCAATGAGCAGTTCTTC.

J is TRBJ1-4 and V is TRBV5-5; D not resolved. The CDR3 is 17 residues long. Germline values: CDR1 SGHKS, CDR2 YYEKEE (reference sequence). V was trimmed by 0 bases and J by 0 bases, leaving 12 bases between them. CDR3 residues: CASSLEVPGATNEKLFF. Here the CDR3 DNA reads TGTGCCAGCAGCTTGGAAGTGCCGGGTGCAACTAATGAAAAACTGTTTTTT. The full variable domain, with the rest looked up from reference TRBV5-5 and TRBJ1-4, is DAGVTQSPTHLIKTRGQQVTLRCSPISGHKSVSWYQQVLGQGPQFIFQYYEKEERGRGNFPDRFSARQFPNYSSELNVNALLLGDSALYLCASSLEVPGATNEKLFFGSGTQLSVL.

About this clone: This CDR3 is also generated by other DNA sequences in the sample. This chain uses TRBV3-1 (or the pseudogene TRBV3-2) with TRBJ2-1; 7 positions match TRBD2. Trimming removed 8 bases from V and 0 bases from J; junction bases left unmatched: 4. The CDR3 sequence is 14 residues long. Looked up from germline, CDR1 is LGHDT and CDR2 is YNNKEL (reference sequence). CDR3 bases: TGTGCCAGCGGGGGAGGGAACTCCTACAATGAGCAGTTCTTC. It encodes CASGGGNSYNEQFF.

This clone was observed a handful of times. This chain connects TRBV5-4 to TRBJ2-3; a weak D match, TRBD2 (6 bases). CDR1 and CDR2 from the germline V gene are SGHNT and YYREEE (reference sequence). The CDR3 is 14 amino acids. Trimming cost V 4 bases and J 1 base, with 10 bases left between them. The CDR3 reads CASSGGLGTDTQYF. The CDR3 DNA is TGTGCCAGCAGCGGGGGACTCGGCACAGATACGCAGTATTTT.

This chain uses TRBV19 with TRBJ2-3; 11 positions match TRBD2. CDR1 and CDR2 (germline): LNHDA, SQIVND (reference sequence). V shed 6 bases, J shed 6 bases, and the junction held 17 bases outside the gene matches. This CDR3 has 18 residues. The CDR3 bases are TGTGCCAGTAGCGGGACTAGCGGCGGGGGCCTTGATCGGGATACGCAGTATTTT. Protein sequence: CASSGTSGGGLDRDTQYF.

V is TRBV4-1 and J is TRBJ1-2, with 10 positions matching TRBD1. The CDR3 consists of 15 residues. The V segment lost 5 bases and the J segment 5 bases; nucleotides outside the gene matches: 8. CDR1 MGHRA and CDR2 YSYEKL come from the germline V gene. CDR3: CASSSPGQGIYGYTF. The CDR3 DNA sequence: TGCGCCAGCAGCTCACCGGGACAGGGGATATATGGCTACACCTTC.

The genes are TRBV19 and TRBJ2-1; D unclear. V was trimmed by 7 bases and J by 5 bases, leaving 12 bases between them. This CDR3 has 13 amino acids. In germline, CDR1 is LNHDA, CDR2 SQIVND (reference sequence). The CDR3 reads CASTSLDNNEQFF. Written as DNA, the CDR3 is TGTGCCAGTACCTCCCTAGATAACAATGAGCAGTTCTTC.

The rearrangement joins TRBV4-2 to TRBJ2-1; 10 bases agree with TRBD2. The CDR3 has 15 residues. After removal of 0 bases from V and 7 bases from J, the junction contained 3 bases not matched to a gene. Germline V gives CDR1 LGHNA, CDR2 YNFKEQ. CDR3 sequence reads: CASSQEASGGNEQFF. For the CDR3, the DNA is TGTGCCAGCAGCCAAGAGGCTAGCGGGGGAAATGAGCAGTTCTTC.

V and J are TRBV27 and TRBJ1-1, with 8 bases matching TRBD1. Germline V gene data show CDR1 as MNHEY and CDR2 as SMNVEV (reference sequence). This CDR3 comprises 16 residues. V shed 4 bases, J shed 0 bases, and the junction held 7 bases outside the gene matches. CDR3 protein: CASSSRTGIMNTEAFF. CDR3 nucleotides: TGTGCCAGCAGTTCACGGACAGGGATAATGAACACTGAAGCTTTCTTT.

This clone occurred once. Here the CDR3 DNA reads TGTGCCAGCCGGTGGGGCAGGTACGACTATAATTCACCCCTCCACTTT. It is translated as CASRWGRYDYNSPLHF. The rearrangement uses TRBV19 and TRBJ1-6, with D possibly TRBD1 on 5 matching bases. V dropped 9 bases and J dropped 3 bases, with 18 bases sitting between them. CDR3 length: 16 residues. Germline V gene data show CDR1 as LNHDA and CDR2 as SQIVND (reference sequence). Using reference TRBV19 and TRBJ1-6 for the parts outside the CDR3, the full variable domain is DGGITQSPKYLFRKEGQNVTLSCEQNLNHDAMYWYRQDPGQGLRLIYYSQIVNDFQKGDIAEGYSVSREKKESFPLTVTSAQKNPTAFYLCASRWGRYDYNSPLHFGNGTRLTVT.

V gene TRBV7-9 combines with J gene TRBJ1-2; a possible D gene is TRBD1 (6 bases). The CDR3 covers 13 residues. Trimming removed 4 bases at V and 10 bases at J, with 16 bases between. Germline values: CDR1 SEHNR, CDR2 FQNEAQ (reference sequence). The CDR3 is CASSSPYRAAYTF. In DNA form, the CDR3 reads TGTGCCAGCAGCTCCCCGTACAGGGCAGCCTACACCTTC. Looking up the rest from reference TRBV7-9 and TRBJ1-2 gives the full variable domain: DTGVSQNPRHKITKRGQNVTFRCDPISEHNRLYWYRQTLGQGPEFLTYFQNEAQLEKSRLLSDRFSAERPKGSFSTLEIQRTEQGDSAMYLCASSSPYRAAYTFGSGTRLTVV.

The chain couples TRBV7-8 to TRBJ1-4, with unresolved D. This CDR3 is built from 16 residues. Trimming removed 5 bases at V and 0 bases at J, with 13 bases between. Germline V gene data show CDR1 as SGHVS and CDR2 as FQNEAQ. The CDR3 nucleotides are TGTGCCAGCAGCAAGACCACGGTTGCAACTAATGAAAAACTGTTTTTT. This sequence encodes CASSKTTVATNEKLFF.

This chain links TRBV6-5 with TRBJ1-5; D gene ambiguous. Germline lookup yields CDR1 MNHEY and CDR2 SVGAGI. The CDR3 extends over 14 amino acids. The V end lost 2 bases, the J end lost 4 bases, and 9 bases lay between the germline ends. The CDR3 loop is CASSYLQSNQPQHF. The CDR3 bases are TGTGCCAGCAGTTACCTTCAGAGTAATCAGCCCCAGCATTTT.

For the CDR3, the DNA is TGTGCCAGCTCACCACCCGCCGGGGAAGCTAACTATGGCTACACCTTC. It yields the protein CASSPPAGEANYGYTF. The chain uses TRBV18 and TRBJ1-2, with D unresolved. The CDR3 length is 16 residues. Trimming took 0 bases from V and 0 from J, leaving 11 bases between them. The germline CDR1 and CDR2 sequences are KGHSH and LQKENI. Using reference TRBV18 and TRBJ1-2 for the parts outside the CDR3, the full variable domain is NAGVMQNPRHLVRRRGQEARLRCSPMKGHSHVYWYRQLPEEGLKFMVYLQKENIIDESGMPKERFSAEFPKEGPSILRIQQVVRGDSAAYFCASSPPAGEANYGYTFGSGTRLTVV.

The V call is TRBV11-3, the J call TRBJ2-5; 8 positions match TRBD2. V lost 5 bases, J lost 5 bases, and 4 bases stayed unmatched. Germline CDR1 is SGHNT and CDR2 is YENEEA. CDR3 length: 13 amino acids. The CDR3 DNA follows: TGTGCCAGCAGCCCGGGGGGGTCGGAGACCCAGTACTTC. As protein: CASSPGGSETQYF.

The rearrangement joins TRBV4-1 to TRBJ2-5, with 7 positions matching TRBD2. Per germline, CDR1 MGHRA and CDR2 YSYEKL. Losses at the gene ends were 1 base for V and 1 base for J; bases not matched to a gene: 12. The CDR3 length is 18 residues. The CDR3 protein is CASSQVGGAGFTQETQYF. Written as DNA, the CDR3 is TGCGCCAGCAGCCAAGTGGGAGGAGCGGGGTTTACCCAAGAGACCCAGTACTTC.

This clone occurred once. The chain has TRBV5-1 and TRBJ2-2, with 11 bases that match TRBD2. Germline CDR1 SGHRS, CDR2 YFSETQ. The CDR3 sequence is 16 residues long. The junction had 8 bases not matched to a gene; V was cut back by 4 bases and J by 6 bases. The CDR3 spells CASSPLAGGRPGELFF. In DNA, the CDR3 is TGCGCCAGCAGCCCTCTAGCGGGAGGCCGGCCCGGGGAGCTGTTTTTT.

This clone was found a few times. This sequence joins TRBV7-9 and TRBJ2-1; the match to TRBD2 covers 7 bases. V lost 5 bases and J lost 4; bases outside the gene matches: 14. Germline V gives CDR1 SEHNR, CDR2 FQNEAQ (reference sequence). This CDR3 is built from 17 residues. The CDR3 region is CASSAHSSGRGYNEQFF. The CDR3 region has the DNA TGTGCCAGCAGCGCTCATTCTAGCGGTCGAGGGTACAATGAGCAGTTCTTC.